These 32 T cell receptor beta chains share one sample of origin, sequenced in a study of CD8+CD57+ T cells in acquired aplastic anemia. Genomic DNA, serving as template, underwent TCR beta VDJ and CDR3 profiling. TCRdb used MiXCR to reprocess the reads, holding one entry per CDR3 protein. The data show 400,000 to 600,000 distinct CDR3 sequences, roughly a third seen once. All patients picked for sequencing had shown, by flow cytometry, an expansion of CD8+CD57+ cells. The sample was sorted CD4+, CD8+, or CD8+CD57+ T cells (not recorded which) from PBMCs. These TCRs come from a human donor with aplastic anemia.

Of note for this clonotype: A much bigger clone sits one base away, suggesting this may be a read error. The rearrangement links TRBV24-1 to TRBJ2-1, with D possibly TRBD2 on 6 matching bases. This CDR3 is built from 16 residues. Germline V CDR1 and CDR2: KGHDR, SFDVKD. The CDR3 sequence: CATSDPGGPIPDEQSF. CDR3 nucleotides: TGTGCCACCAGTGACCCAGGAGGGCCAATCCCGGATGAGCAGTCCTTC.

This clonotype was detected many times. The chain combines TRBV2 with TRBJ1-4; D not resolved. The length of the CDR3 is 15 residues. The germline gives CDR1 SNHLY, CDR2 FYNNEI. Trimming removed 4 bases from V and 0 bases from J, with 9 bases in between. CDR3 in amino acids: CASSVSLPTNEKLFF. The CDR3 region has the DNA TGTGCCAGCAGTGTATCGTTGCCAACTAATGAAAAACTGTTTTTT. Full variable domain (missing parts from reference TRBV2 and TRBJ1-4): EPEVTQTPSHQVTQMGQEVILRCVPISNHLYFYWYRQILGQKVEFLVSFYNNEISEKSEIFDDQFSVERPDGSNFTLKIRSTKLEDSAMYFCASSVSLPTNEKLFFGSGTQLSVL.

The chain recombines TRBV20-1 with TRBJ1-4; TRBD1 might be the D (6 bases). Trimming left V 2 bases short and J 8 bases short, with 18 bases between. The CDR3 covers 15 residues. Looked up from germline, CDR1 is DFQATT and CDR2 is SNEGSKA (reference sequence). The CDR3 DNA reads TGCAGTGCTAGATCGGGGGCAGGCGGTGGGGAAAAACTGTTTTTT. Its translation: CSARSGAGGGEKLFF.

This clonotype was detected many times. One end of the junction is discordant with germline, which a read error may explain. The CDR3 nucleotides read TGTGCCAGCAGCGAAGGGACTAAGGCATTGTCACCCCTCCACTTT. Protein product: CASSEGTKALSPLHF. This rearrangement joins TRBV2 to TRBJ1-6, with D tentatively TRBD1 (5 bases). Germline lookup yields CDR1 SNHLY and CDR2 FYNNEI. CDR3 size: 15 residues. Together with reference TRBV2 and TRBJ1-6, the CDR3 gives the full variable domain: EPEVTQTPSHQVTQMGQEVILRCVPISNHLYFYWYRQILGQKVEFLVSFYNNEISEKSEIFDDQFSVERPDGSNFTLKIRSTKLEDSAMYFCASSEGTKALSPLHFGNGTRLTVT.

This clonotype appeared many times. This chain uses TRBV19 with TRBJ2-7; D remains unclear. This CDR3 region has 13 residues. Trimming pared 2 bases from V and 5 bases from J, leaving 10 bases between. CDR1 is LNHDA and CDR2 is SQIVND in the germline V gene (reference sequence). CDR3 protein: CASSIKDFHEQYF. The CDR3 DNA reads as TGTGCCAGTAGTATAAAGGATTTCCACGAGCAGTACTTC. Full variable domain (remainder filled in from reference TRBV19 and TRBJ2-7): DGGITQSPKYLFRKEGQNVTLSCEQNLNHDAMYWYRQDPGQGLRLIYYSQIVNDFQKGDIAEGYSVSREKKESFPLTVTSAQKNPTAFYLCASSIKDFHEQYFGPGTRLTVT.

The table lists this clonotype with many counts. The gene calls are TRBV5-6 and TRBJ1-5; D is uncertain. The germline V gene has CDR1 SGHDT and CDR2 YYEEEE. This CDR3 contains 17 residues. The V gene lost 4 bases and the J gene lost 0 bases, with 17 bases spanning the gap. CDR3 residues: CASSARVWTDSNQPQHF. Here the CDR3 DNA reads TGTGCCAGCAGCGCGAGGGTGTGGACCGATAGCAATCAGCCCCAGCATTTT.

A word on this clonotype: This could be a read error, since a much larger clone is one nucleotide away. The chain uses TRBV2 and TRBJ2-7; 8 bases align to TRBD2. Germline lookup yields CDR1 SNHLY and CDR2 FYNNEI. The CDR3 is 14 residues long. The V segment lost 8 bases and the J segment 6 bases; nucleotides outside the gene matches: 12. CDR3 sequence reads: CASYSGAGGCEQYF. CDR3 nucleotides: TGTGCCAGCTATAGCGGGGCAGGTGGCTGCGAGCAGTACTTC. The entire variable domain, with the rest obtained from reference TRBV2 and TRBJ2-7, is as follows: EPEVTQTPSHQVTQMGQEVILRCVPISNHLYFYWYRQILGQKVEFLVSFYNNEISEKSEIFDDQFSVERPDGSNFTLKIRSTKLEDSAMYFCASYSGAGGCEQYFGPGTRLTVT.

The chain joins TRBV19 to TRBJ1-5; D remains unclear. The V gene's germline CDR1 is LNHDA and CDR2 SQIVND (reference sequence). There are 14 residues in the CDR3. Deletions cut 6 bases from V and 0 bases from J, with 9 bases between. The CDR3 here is CASRIYHSNQPQHF. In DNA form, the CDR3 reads TGTGCCAGTAGGATATACCATAGCAATCAGCCCCAGCATTTT.

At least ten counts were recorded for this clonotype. CDR3 bases: TGTGCCACCAGTGATGTGGCGGGAGGTGAGCAGTTCTTC. Translated, it gives CATSDVAGGEQFF. The rearrangement links TRBV24-1 to TRBJ2-1; 8 nucleotides match TRBD2. Germline V CDR1 and CDR2: KGHDR, SFDVKD. J was trimmed by 9 bases and V by 3 bases; bases with no gene match: 3. The CDR3 covers 13 residues.

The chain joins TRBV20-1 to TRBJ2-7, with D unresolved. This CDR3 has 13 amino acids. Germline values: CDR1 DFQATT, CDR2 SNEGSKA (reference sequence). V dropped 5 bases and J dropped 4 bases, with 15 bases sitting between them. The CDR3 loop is CSAERTLTYEQYF. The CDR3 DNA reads TGCAGTGCTGAGCGAACACTAACATACGAGCAGTACTTC.

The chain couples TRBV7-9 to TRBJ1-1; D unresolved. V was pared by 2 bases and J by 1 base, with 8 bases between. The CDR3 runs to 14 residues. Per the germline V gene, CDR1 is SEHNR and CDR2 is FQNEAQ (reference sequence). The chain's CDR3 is CASSLIEKNTEAFF. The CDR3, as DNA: TGTGCCAGCAGCTTAATAGAAAAGAACACTGAAGCTTTCTTT.

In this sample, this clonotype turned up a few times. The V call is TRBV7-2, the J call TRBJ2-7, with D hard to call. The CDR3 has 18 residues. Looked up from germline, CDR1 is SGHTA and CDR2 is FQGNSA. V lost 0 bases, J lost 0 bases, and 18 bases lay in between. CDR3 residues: CASSLAVDGRWVSYEQYF. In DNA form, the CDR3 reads TGTGCCAGCAGCTTAGCAGTAGACGGCAGGTGGGTCTCCTACGAGCAGTACTTC.

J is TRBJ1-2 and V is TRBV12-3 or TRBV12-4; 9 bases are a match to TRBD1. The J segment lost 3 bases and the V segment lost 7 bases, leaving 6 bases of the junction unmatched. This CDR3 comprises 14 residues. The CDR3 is CASIGTGRDYGYTF. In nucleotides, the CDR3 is TGTGCCAGCATCGGGACAGGGAGGGACTATGGCTACACCTTC.

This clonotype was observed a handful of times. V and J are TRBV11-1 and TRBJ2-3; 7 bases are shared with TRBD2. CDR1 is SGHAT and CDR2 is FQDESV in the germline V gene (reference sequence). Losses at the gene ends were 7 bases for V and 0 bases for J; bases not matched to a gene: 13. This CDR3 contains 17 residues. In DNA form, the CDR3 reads TGTGCCAGCAAACCCAAACTCAGCGGGGCTAGCACAGATACGCAGTATTTT. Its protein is CASKPKLSGASTDTQYF.

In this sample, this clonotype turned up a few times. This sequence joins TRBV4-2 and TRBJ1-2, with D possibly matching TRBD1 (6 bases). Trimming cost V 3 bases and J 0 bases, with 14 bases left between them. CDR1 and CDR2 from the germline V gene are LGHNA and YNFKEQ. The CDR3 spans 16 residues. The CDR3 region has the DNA TGTGCCAGCAGCCAGGAAAACAGGGAGACTAACTATGGCTACACCTTC. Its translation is CASSQENRETNYGYTF.

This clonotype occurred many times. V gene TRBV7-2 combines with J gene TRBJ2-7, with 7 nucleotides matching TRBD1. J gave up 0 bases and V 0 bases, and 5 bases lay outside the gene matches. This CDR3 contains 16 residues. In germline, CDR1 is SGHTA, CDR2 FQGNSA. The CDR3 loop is CASSLAMGQSSYEQYF. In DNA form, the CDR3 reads TGTGCCAGCAGCTTAGCAATGGGACAGAGCTCCTACGAGCAGTACTTC.

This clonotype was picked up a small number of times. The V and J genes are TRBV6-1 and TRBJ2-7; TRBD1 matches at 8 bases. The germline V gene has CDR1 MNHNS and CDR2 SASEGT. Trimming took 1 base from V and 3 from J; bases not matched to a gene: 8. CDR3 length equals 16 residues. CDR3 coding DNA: TGTGCCAGCAGTGAAGGGATACCGGGACAGGACTACGAGCAGTACTTC. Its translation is CASSEGIPGQDYEQYF.

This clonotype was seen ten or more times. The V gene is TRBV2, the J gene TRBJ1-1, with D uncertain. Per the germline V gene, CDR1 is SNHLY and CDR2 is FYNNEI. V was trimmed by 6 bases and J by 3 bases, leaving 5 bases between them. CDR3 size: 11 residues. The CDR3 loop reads CASSQYTEAFF. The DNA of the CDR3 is TGTGCCAGCAGCCAGTACACTGAAGCTTTCTTT.

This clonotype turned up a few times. The chain's CDR3 is CASSITRTVQETQYF. Here the CDR3 DNA reads TGTGCCAGTAGTATTACCCGGACAGTCCAAGAGACCCAGTACTTC. The chain employs TRBV19 and TRBJ2-5, with D maybe TRBD1 (6 bases). CDR1 and CDR2 from the germline V gene are LNHDA and SQIVND (reference sequence). The CDR3 is 15 residues long. Trimming shortened V by 3 bases and J by 1 base, and 12 bases separated the two germline ends.

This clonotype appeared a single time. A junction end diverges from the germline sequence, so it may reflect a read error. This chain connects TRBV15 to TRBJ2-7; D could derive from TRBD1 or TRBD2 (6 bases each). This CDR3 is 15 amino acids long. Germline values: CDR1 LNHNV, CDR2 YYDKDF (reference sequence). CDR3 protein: CATSRDHREAYEQHF. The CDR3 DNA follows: TGTGCCACCAGCAGGGATCACAGGGAGGCCTACGAGCAGCACTTC.

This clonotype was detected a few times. The CDR3 DNA reads TGTGCCAGTTCGACTAGCGGGGCGAGTGAGCAGTTCTTC. Amino acid sequence: CASSTSGASEQFF. This chain uses TRBV19 with TRBJ2-1; 11 positions agree with TRBD2. The V segment lost 8 bases and the J segment 9 bases; nucleotides outside the gene matches: 6. Germline V gene data show CDR1 as LNHDA and CDR2 as SQIVND (reference sequence). This CDR3 has 13 residues.

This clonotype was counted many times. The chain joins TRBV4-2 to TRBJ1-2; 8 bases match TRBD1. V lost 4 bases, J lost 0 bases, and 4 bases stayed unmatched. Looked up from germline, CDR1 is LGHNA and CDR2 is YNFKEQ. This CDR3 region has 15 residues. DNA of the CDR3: TGTGCCAGCAGCCCGATGACAGGGGCTAACTATGGCTACACCTTC. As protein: CASSPMTGANYGYTF.

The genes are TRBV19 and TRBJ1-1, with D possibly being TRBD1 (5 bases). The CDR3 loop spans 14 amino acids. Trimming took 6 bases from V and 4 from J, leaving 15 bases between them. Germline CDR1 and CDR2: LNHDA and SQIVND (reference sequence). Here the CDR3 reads CASSRGPGGTEAFF. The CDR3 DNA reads TGTGCCAGTAGCCGGGGACCCGGAGGCACTGAAGCTTTCTTT. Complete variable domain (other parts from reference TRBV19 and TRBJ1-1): DGGITQSPKYLFRKEGQNVTLSCEQNLNHDAMYWYRQDPGQGLRLIYYSQIVNDFQKGDIAEGYSVSREKKESFPLTVTSAQKNPTAFYLCASSRGPGGTEAFFGQGTRLTVV.

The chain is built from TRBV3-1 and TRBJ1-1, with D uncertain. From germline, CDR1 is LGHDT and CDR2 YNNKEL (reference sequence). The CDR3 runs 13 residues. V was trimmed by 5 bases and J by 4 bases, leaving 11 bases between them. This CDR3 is CASSDVWVTEAFF. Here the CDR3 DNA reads TGTGCCAGCAGCGACGTCTGGGTCACTGAAGCTTTCTTT.

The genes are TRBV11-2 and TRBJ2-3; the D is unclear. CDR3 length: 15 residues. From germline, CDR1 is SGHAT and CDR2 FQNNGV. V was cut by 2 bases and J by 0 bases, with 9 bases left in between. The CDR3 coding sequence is TGTGCCAGCAGCTTATACGGTTCTAGCACAGATACGCAGTATTTT. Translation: CASSLYGSSTDTQYF.

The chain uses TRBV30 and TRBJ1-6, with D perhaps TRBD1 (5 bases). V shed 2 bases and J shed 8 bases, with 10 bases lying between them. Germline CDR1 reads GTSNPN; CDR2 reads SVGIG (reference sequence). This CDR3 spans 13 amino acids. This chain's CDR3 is CAWSPRVDSPLHF. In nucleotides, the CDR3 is TGTGCCTGGAGTCCCAGGGTCGATTCACCCCTCCACTTT. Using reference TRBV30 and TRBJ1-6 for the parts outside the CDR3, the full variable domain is SQTIHQWPATLVQPVGSPLSLECTVEGTSNPNLYWYRQAAGRGLQLLFYSVGIGQISSEVPQNLSASRPQDRQFILSSKKLLLSDSGFYLCAWSPRVDSPLHFGNGTRLTVT.

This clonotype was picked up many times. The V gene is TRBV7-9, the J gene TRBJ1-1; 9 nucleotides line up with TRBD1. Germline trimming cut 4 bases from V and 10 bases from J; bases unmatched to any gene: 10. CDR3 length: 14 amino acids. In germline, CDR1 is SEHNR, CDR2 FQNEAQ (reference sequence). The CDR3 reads CASSSRGQGPIAFF. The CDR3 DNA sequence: TGTGCCAGCAGCTCAAGGGGACAGGGTCCTATAGCTTTCTTT.

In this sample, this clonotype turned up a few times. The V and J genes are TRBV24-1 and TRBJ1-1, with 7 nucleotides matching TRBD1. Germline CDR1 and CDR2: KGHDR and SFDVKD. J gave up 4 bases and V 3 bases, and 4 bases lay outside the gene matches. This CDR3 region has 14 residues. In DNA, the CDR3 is TGTGCCACCAGTGATAACAGGGGAGTCACTGAAGCTTTCTTT. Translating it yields CATSDNRGVTEAFF.

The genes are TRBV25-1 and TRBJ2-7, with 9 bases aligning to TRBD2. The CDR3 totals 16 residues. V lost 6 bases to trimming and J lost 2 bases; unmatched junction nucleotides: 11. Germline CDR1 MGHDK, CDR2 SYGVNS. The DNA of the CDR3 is TGTGCCAGCAGCCAAGGGCGGGGGGGCCGTACCTACGAGCAGTACTTC. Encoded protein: CASSQGRGGRTYEQYF.

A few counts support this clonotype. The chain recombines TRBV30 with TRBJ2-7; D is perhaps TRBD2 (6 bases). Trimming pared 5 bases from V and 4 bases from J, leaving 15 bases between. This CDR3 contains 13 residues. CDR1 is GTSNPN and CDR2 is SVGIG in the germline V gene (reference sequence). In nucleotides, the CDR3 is TGTGCCTGGTCCGGGGGAGGTCCTTACGAGCAGTACTTC. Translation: CAWSGGGPYEQYF.

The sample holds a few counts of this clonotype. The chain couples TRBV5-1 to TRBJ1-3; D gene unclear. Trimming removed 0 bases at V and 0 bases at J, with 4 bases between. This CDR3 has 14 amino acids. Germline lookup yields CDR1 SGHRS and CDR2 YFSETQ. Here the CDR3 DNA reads TGCGCCAGCAGCTTGGATCTCTCTGGAAACACCATATATTTT. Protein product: CASSLDLSGNTIYF.

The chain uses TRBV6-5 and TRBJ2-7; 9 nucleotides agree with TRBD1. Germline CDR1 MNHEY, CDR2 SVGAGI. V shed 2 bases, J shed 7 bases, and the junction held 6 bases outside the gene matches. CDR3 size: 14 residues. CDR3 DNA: TGTGCCAGCAGTTACGGGACAGGGTCGAGGGAGCAGTACTTC. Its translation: CASSYGTGSREQYF.